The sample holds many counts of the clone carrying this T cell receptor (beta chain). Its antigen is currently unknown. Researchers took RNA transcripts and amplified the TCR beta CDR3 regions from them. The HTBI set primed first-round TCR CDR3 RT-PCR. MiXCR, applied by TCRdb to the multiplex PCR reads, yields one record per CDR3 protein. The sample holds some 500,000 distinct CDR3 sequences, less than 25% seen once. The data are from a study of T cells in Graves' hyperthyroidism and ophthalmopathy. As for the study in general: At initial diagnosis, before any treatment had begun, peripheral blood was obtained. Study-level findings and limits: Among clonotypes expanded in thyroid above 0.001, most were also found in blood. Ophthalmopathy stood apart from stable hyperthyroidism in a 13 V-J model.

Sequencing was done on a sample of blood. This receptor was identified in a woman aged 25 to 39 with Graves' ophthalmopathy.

CDR3 DNA: TGCAGTGCTAGAGTTGAGGGGATCGGGGACACTGAAGCTTTCTTT. Encoded protein: CSARVEGIGDTEAFF. The chain carries TRBV20-1 and TRBJ1-1; D is perhaps TRBD1 (5 bases). Germline-derived CDR1 and CDR2 are DFQATT and SNEGSKA (reference sequence). This CDR3 has 15 amino acids. Trimming left V 1 base short and J 3 bases short, with 15 bases between.